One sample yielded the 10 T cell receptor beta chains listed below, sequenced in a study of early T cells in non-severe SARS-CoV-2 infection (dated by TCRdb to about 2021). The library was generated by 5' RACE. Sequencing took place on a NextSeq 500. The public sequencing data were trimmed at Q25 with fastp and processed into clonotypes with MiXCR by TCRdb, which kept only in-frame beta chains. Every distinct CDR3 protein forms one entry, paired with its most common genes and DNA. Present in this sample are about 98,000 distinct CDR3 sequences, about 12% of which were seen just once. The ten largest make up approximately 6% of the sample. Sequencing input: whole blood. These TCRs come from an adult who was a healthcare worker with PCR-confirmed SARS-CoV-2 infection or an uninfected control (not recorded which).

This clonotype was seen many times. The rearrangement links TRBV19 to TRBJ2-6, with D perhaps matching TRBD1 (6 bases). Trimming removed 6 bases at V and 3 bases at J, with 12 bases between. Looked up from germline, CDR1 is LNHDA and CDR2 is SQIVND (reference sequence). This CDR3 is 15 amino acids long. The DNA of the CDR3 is TGTGCCAGTAGACAGGGAAGCTTTGGGGCCAACGTCCTGACTTTC. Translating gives CASRQGSFGANVLTF.

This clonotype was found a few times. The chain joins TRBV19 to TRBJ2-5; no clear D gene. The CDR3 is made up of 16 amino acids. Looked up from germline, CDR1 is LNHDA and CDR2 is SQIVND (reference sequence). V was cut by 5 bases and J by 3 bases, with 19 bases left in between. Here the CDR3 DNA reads TGTGCCAGTAGTGGCCCCCAACTTGGCCAGAAAGAGACCCAGTACTTC. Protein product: CASSGPQLGQKETQYF.

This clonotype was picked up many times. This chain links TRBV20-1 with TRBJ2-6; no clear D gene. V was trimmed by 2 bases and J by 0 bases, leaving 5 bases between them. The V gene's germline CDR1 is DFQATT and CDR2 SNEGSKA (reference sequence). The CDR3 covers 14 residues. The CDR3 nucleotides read TGCAGTGCTAGATGGCACTCTGGGGCCAACGTCCTGACTTTC. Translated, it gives CSARWHSGANVLTF.

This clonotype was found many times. The CDR3 here is CASSLVGQVEKLFF. The CDR3 bases are TGCGCCAGCAGCTTGGTTGGGCAGGTCGAAAAACTGTTTTTT. The gene calls are TRBV5-1 and TRBJ1-4; D call uncertain. The CDR3 sequence is 14 residues long. V was cut by 0 bases and J by 8 bases, with 11 bases left in between. Looked up from germline, CDR1 is SGHRS and CDR2 is YFSETQ. Combining the CDR3 with reference TRBV5-1 and TRBJ1-4 gives the whole variable domain KAGVTQTPRYLIKTRGQQVTLSCSPISGHRSVSWYQQTPGQGLQFLFEYFSETQRNKGNFPGRFSGRQFSNSRSEMNVSTLELGDSALYLCASSLVGQVEKLFFGSGTQLSVL.

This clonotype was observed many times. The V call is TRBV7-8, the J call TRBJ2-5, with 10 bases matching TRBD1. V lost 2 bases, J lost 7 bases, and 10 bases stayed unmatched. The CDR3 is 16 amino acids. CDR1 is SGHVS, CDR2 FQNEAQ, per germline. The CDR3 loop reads CASSLSRTGGIGTQYF. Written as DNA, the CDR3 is TGTGCCAGCAGCTTATCCCGGACAGGGGGAATCGGGACCCAGTACTTC.

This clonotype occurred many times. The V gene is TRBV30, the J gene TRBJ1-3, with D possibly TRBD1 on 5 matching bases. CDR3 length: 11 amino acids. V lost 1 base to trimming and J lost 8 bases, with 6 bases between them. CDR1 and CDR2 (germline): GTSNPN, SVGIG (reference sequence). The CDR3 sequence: CAWSGGYTIYF. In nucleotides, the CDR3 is TGTGCCTGGAGTGGGGGGTACACCATATATTTT.

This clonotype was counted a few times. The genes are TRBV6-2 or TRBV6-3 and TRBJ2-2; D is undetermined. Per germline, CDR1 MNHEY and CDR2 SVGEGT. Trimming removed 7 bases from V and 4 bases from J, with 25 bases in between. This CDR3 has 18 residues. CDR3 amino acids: CASTTPRSGRLSTGELFF. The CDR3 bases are TGTGCCAGCACTACCCCGAGGTCGGGCAGACTGAGCACCGGGGAGCTGTTTTTT.

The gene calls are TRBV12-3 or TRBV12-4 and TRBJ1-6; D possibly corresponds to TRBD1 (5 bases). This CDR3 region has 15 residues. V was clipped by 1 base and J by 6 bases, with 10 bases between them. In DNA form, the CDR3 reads TGTGCCAGCAGTTTAGGGGGGGTGGGTAATTCACCCCTCCACTTT. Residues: CASSLGGVGNSPLHF.

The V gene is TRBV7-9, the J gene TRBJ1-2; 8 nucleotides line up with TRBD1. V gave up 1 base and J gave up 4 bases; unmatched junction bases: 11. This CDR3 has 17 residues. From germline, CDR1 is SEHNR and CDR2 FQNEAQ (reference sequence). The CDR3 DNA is TGTGCCAGCAGCTTAGGCCACACAGGGGGTCGGGCCTATGGCTACACCTTC. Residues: CASSLGHTGGRAYGYTF.

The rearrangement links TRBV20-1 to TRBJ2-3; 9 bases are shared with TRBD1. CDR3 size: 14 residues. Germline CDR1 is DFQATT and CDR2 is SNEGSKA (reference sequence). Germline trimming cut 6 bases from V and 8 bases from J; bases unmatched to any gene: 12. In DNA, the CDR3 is TGCAGTGCGGATATCAACAGGGGGCTGGGTACGCAGTATTTT. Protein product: CSADINRGLGTQYF.